A single sample is the source of the 17 T cell receptor beta chains below, sequenced in a study of blood T cell repertoires in COVID-19. The assay was immunoSEQ multiplex PCR, and TCRdb's table has in-frame clones only and misses some. The profile shows a few hundred thousand clones, over 80% of them singletons. The sample taken for sequencing was peripheral blood. The receptors were sampled from a man in his 60s who had recovered from COVID-19.

The gene calls are TRBV30 and TRBJ1-6, with 7 bases matching TRBD1. CDR1 is GTSNPN, CDR2 SVGIG, per germline (reference sequence). V dropped 1 base and J dropped 7; count of bases not matched to a gene: 1. CDR3 size: 13 residues. CDR3 region: CAWSGQGNSPLHF. The CDR3 nucleotides are TGTGCCTGGAGTGGACAGGGAAATTCACCCCTCCACTTT.

The chain recombines TRBV24-1 with TRBJ2-1; 10 bases align to TRBD2. V lost 2 bases, J lost 10 bases, and 10 bases stayed unmatched. The CDR3 totals 16 residues. The germline gives CDR1 KGHDR, CDR2 SFDVKD. Here the CDR3 reads CATSDSRAGGALEQFF. CDR3 nucleotides: TGTGCCACCAGTGATTCTAGAGCGGGAGGGGCGCTAGAGCAGTTCTTC.

This chain connects TRBV7-8 to TRBJ2-5; D is unresolved. The length of the CDR3 is 11 residues. Germline lookup yields CDR1 SGHVS and CDR2 FQNEAQ. The V gene lost 4 bases and the J gene lost 2 bases, with 2 bases spanning the gap. CDR3 region: CASSSQETQYF. CDR3 sequence (DNA): TGTGCCAGCAGCTCTCAAGAGACCCAGTACTTC.

This sequence joins TRBV27 and TRBJ1-6; D unclear. V was pared by 1 base and J by 3 bases, with 7 bases between. The CDR3 totals 15 residues. Germline CDR1 MNHEY, CDR2 SMNVEV (reference sequence). The CDR3 is CASSLYAHYNSPLHF. CDR3 DNA: TGTGCCAGCAGTTTATATGCACACTATAATTCACCCCTCCACTTT.

This clone was seen a few times. The chain recombines TRBV7-6 with TRBJ2-5; 8 bases are shared with TRBD1. There are 16 residues in the CDR3. The junction had 7 bases not matched to a gene; V was cut back by 3 bases and J by 1 base. CDR1 is SGHVS, CDR2 FNYEAQ, per germline. This chain's CDR3 is CASSFQGAASQETQYF. The DNA for the CDR3 is TGTGCCAGCAGCTTCCAGGGGGCTGCTTCCCAAGAGACCCAGTACTTC.

This clone has a single count. The chain has TRBV28 and TRBJ2-7; D not certain. V lost 5 bases and J 0 bases, leaving 8 bases between the germline ends. From germline, CDR1 is MDHEN and CDR2 SYDVKM. The CDR3 length is 13 residues. The CDR3 spells CASSVGASYEQYF. The CDR3 DNA is TGTGCCAGCAGTGTAGGAGCCTCCTACGAGCAGTACTTC. The full variable domain, completed using reference TRBV28 and TRBJ2-7, is DVKVTQSSRYLVKRTGEKVFLECVQDMDHENMFWYRQDPGLGLRLIYFSYDVKMKEKGDIPEGYSVSREKKERFSLILESASTNQTSMYLCASSVGASYEQYFGPGTRLTVT.

This clone was seen only a few times. The rearrangement joins TRBV18 to TRBJ1-3; 7 bases line up with TRBD1. Trimming at V came to 4 bases and at J to 1 base, leaving 7 bases not matched to a gene. Germline loops: CDR1 KGHSH, CDR2 LQKENI. The CDR3 is 16 residues long. The CDR3 DNA sequence: TGTGCCAGCTCACGCGCCACAGGGGATTCTGGAAACACCATATATTTT. Translating gives CASSRATGDSGNTIYF.

A few counts support this clone. This chain uses TRBV7-3 with TRBJ2-2; no clear D gene. The CDR3 covers 12 residues. Per germline, CDR1 SGHTA and CDR2 FQGTGA. V was shortened by 5 bases and J by 3 bases, with 4 bases between the two germline ends. Written as DNA, the CDR3 is TGTGCCAGCAGCCAGTACACCGGGGAGCTGTTTTTT. Translation gives CASSQYTGELFF.

The V gene is TRBV6-5, the J gene TRBJ1-5; D not resolved. The germline V gene encodes CDR1 MNHEY and CDR2 SVGAGI. The CDR3 consists of 13 residues. The V gene lost 6 bases and the J gene lost 6 bases, with 12 bases spanning the gap. DNA for the CDR3: TGTGCCAGCAGCAAAAGCGGCTTTCAGCCCCAGCATTTT. It yields the protein CASSKSGFQPQHF.

The J gene is TRBJ1-2, the V gene TRBV19; 8 bases match TRBD1. Per the germline V gene, CDR1 is LNHDA and CDR2 is SQIVND (reference sequence). The CDR3 totals 12 residues. V dropped 3 bases and J dropped 6; count of bases not matched to a gene: 0. The CDR3 sequence is CASSMTGDGYTF. The CDR3 coding sequence is TGTGCCAGTAGTATGACAGGGGATGGCTACACCTTC.

V gene TRBV7-9 combines with J gene TRBJ2-1, with 7 bases lining up with TRBD2. The V and J ends lost 5 bases and 8 bases, in that order; junction bases with no gene match: 6. The CDR3 length is 13 residues. Per the germline V gene, CDR1 is SEHNR and CDR2 is FQNEAQ (reference sequence). The CDR3 protein is CASSPRTSYEQFF. In nucleotides, the CDR3 is TGTGCCAGCAGCCCCCGGACTAGTTATGAGCAGTTCTTC.

The chain couples TRBV6-5 to TRBJ2-1, with 9 bases matching TRBD1. The CDR3 totals 14 residues. The ends lost 6 bases at V and 5 bases at J; junction bases unmatched: 5. The germline gives CDR1 MNHEY, CDR2 SVGAGI. The CDR3 is CASSRDRVNNEQFF. The CDR3, as DNA: TGTGCCAGCAGCCGGGACAGGGTCAACAATGAGCAGTTCTTC.

The chain combines TRBV15 with TRBJ2-5, with TRBD1 as a possible D gene (6 bases). Trimming took off 0 bases at V and 5 bases at J, with 16 bases between the two ends. The CDR3 has 16 residues. CDR1 and CDR2 from the germline V gene are LNHNV and YYDKDF (reference sequence). In DNA form, the CDR3 reads TGTGCCACCAGCAGAGAGTCCCCGGGACATTGGGAGACCCAGTACTTC. This gives the protein CATSRESPGHWETQYF.

The chain joins TRBV29-1 to TRBJ2-3; TRBD1 might be the D (5 bases). CDR3 length: 15 amino acids. Germline V gene sequence: CDR1 SQVTM, CDR2 ANQGSEA. The DNA of the CDR3 is TGCAGAGATCTTTCCCGAGACAGATCCACAGATACGCAGTATTTT. It yields the protein CRDLSRDRSTDTQYF.

A single count supports this clone. This chain joins TRBV5-1 and TRBJ2-6, with 9 bases matching TRBD2. The germline V gene encodes CDR1 SGHRS and CDR2 YFSETQ. With V trimmed by 4 bases and J by 0 bases, 5 bases remained unmatched. The CDR3 sequence is 17 residues long. The CDR3 DNA is TGCGCCAGCAGCAAGGGACTAGCAGACTCTGGGGCCAACGTCCTGACTTTC. Residues: CASSKGLADSGANVLTF. Full variable domain (outside the CDR3, taken from reference TRBV5-1 and TRBJ2-6): KAGVTQTPRYLIKTRGQQVTLSCSPISGHRSVSWYQQTPGQGLQFLFEYFSETQRNKGNFPGRFSGRQFSNSRSEMNVSTLELGDSALYLCASSKGLADSGANVLTFGAGSRLTVL.

This chain uses TRBV21-1 with TRBJ2-1; whether TRBD2, the table's D call, matches the DNA was not checked. TRBV21-1 is a recognized pseudogene. CDR3 size: 20 residues. In nucleotides, the CDR3 is TGTGCCTGCGGGTCTAGGTCTAGCGGCCCAAACACGGGCTCCTACAATGAGCAGTTCTTC. The encoded protein is CACGSRSSGPNTGSYNEQFF.

The J gene is TRBJ1-6, the V gene TRBV3-1 (or the pseudogene TRBV3-2), with TRBD1 matching 9 bases. Per germline, CDR1 LGHDT and CDR2 YNNKEL (reference sequence). The CDR3 is 15 amino acids. Germline trimming cut 4 bases from V and 9 bases from J; bases unmatched to any gene: 7. CDR3 residues: CASSPTSTGGSPLHF. Written as DNA, the CDR3 is TGTGCCAGCAGCCCGACCTCGACAGGGGGTTCACCCCTCCACTTT.